The 24 T cell receptor beta chains presented below share a single source sample, sequenced in a study of identical twins. Each CDR3 protein is one row after TCRdb ran MiXCR on the 5' RACE reads. The sample holds approximately 490,000 distinct CDR3 sequences, around 24% seen once. These data were likewise used in another study, on yellow fever vaccine responses in identical twins.

Sample: CD4+ T cells sorted from blood. Every receptor here comes from a woman aged 18-29 years in good health.

This chain connects TRBV12-3 or TRBV12-4 to TRBJ2-5, with a tentative D call TRBD2 (5 bases). The CDR3 runs 13 residues. Trimming took 1 base from V and 9 from J, leaving 12 bases between them. The CDR3 is CASSLDGVMAQYF. For the CDR3, the DNA is TGTGCCAGCAGTTTAGACGGGGTCATGGCCCAGTACTTC.

J is TRBJ2-2 and V is TRBV3-1; no clear D gene. V lost 0 bases to trimming and J lost 5 bases, with 10 bases between them. Germline CDR1 is LGHDT and CDR2 is YNNKEL (reference sequence). CDR3 length equals 15 residues. CDR3 in amino acids: CASSQDLDRTGELFF. Written as DNA, the CDR3 is TGTGCCAGCAGCCAAGATCTCGATAGGACCGGGGAGCTGTTTTTT.

This chain connects TRBV28 to TRBJ1-1; 8 bases agree with TRBD1. The CDR3 has 15 amino acids. V gave up 4 bases and J gave up 1 base; unmatched junction bases: 5. Per the germline V gene, CDR1 is MDHEN and CDR2 is SYDVKM. CDR3 protein: CASSSTGAPNTEAFF. As DNA, the CDR3 is TGTGCCAGCAGTTCGACAGGGGCCCCGAACACTGAAGCTTTCTTT.

There are a few counts of this clonotype. The CDR3, as DNA: TGTGCCAGCAGTCCCGGCCGGACTAGTCCGGGTTACGAGCAGTACTTC. It specifies CASSPGRTSPGYEQYF. The chain combines TRBV12-3 or TRBV12-4 with TRBJ2-7; TRBD2 aligns across 7 bases. With 5 bases clipped from V and 4 bases from J, the junction kept 14 bases outside the gene matches. The CDR3 runs to 16 residues.

This chain connects TRBV6-1 to TRBJ2-1; unclear D gene. This CDR3 is 15 amino acids long. V was clipped by 6 bases and J by 0 bases, with 12 bases between them. From germline, CDR1 is MNHNS and CDR2 SASEGT. The CDR3 spells CASRTTMSSYNEQFF. The CDR3 DNA reads as TGTGCCAGCAGAACAACCATGAGCTCCTACAATGAGCAGTTCTTC.

This clonotype has just a few counts. The CDR3 nucleotides are TGCGCCAGCAGCCGGGCTAGCGGGAGGGCCCCAGATACGCAGTATTTT. This gives the protein CASSRASGRAPDTQYF. The chain couples TRBV5-1 to TRBJ2-3; 12 bases match TRBD2. The V segment lost 4 bases and the J segment 4 bases; nucleotides outside the gene matches: 7. The germline V gene has CDR1 SGHRS and CDR2 YFSETQ. The CDR3 runs to 16 residues. Full variable domain (outside the CDR3, taken from reference TRBV5-1 and TRBJ2-3): KAGVTQTPRYLIKTRGQQVTLSCSPISGHRSVSWYQQTPGQGLQFLFEYFSETQRNKGNFPGRFSGRQFSNSRSEMNVSTLELGDSALYLCASSRASGRAPDTQYFGPGTRLTVL.

The chain is built from TRBV6-2 or TRBV6-3 and TRBJ2-3; 8 bases match TRBD2. The germline gives CDR1 MNHEY, CDR2 SVGEGT. V dropped 6 bases and J dropped 1; count of bases not matched to a gene: 6. The CDR3 extends over 15 amino acids. The CDR3 reads CASRQSGGGTDTQYF. DNA for the CDR3: TGTGCCAGCAGACAATCGGGAGGGGGCACAGATACGCAGTATTTT.

The chain has TRBV5-5 and TRBJ1-5; no definite D call. CDR3 size: 13 residues. Trimming shortened V by 1 base and J by 5 bases, and 7 bases separated the two germline ends. CDR1 and CDR2 (germline): SGHKS, YYEKEE (reference sequence). CDR3 residues: CASSLSVDQPQHF. The DNA for the CDR3 is TGTGCCAGCAGCTTGTCGGTGGATCAGCCCCAGCATTTT. Full variable domain (outside the CDR3, taken from reference TRBV5-5 and TRBJ1-5): DAGVTQSPTHLIKTRGQQVTLRCSPISGHKSVSWYQQVLGQGPQFIFQYYEKEERGRGNFPDRFSARQFPNYSSELNVNALLLGDSALYLCASSLSVDQPQHFGDGTRLSIL.

This clonotype turned up a few times. The rearrangement uses TRBV7-8 and TRBJ2-1; TRBD2 aligns across 9 bases. The CDR3 has 17 amino acids. CDR1 SGHVS and CDR2 FQNEAQ come from the germline V gene. The V segment lost 4 bases and the J segment 4 bases; nucleotides outside the gene matches: 11. The CDR3 is CASSSIWGLADYNEQFF. In nucleotides, the CDR3 is TGTGCCAGCAGCTCTATATGGGGACTAGCAGATTACAATGAGCAGTTCTTC.

The chain joins TRBV20-1 to TRBJ1-2; D is uncertain. Germline V lookup: CDR1 DFQATT, CDR2 SNEGSKA (reference sequence). V was pared by 5 bases and J by 0 bases, with 10 bases between. The CDR3 extends over 13 amino acids. The CDR3, as DNA: TGCAGTGCTCCTCGGACGGCTAACTATGGCTACACCTTC. It translates to CSAPRTANYGYTF.

J is TRBJ2-5 and V is TRBV20-1, with 12 positions matching TRBD2. CDR1 is DFQATT, CDR2 SNEGSKA, per germline (reference sequence). Trimming at V came to 5 bases and at J to 2 bases, leaving 6 bases not matched to a gene. The length of the CDR3 is 15 residues. CDR3 protein: CSALWTSGTQETQYF. The CDR3 DNA sequence: TGCAGTGCTCTCTGGACTAGCGGGACACAAGAGACCCAGTACTTC.

This clonotype was counted between two and nine times. The genes are TRBV3-1 and TRBJ1-3; D gene ambiguous. Germline V lookup: CDR1 LGHDT, CDR2 YNNKEL (reference sequence). Trimming left V 2 bases short and J 3 bases short, with 11 bases between. The CDR3 is made up of 15 amino acids. The CDR3 nucleotides are TGTGCCAGCAGCCAACGAGTGGACGTTGGAAACACCATATATTTT. Protein product: CASSQRVDVGNTIYF.

V and J are TRBV5-1 and TRBJ2-3; TRBD2 aligns across 10 bases. The CDR3 runs to 16 residues. J gave up 2 bases and V 0 bases, and 3 bases lay outside the gene matches. Germline V gene data show CDR1 as SGHRS and CDR2 as YFSETQ. CDR3: CASSLERGGNTDTQYF. Here the CDR3 DNA reads TGCGCCAGCAGCTTGGAGCGGGGGGGGAACACAGATACGCAGTATTTT.

This rearrangement joins TRBV20-1 to TRBJ1-1; tentatively, D is TRBD1 (5 bases). Trimming pared 6 bases from V and 3 bases from J, leaving 17 bases between. This CDR3 comprises 14 residues. Germline V gene data show CDR1 as DFQATT and CDR2 as SNEGSKA (reference sequence). Written as DNA, the CDR3 is TGCAGTGCCCGGGGGTTAGGGGCGGACACTGAAGCTTTCTTT. This codes for CSARGLGADTEAFF.

This clonotype was picked up a small number of times. This rearrangement joins TRBV9 to TRBJ2-1, with no clear D. From germline, CDR1 is SGDLS and CDR2 YYNGEE. This CDR3 is 16 amino acids long. Trimming took off 2 bases at V and 1 base at J, with 13 bases between the two ends. CDR3 DNA sequence: TGTGCCAGCAGCGTCCACCTAGATGGATCCTACAATGAGCAGTTCTTC. Translation gives CASSVHLDGSYNEQFF.

This chain uses TRBV5-1 with TRBJ2-7; TRBD2 agrees at 7 bases. The junction had 11 bases not matched to a gene; V was cut back by 4 bases and J by 1 base. Germline loops: CDR1 SGHRS, CDR2 YFSETQ. There are 16 residues in the CDR3. CDR3 sequence reads: CASSPWTGLGSYEQYF. The CDR3 DNA reads as TGCGCCAGCAGCCCCTGGACCGGACTAGGGTCCTACGAGCAGTACTTC. Combining the CDR3 with reference TRBV5-1 and TRBJ2-7 gives the whole variable domain KAGVTQTPRYLIKTRGQQVTLSCSPISGHRSVSWYQQTPGQGLQFLFEYFSETQRNKGNFPGRFSGRQFSNSRSEMNVSTLELGDSALYLCASSPWTGLGSYEQYFGPGTRLTVT.

This clonotype came up a few times. The chain employs TRBV27 and TRBJ2-1; either TRBD1 or TRBD2 may supply D (7 bases each). The CDR3 is 15 amino acids. Germline lookup yields CDR1 MNHEY and CDR2 SMNVEV (reference sequence). V was shortened by 5 bases and J by 7 bases, with 18 bases between the two germline ends. The DNA for the CDR3 is TGTGCCAGCAGTCCCCTCAGGGGGAGGGGGAATGAGCAGTTCTTC. Its protein product is CASSPLRGRGNEQFF.

This sequence joins TRBV19 and TRBJ1-1; D not resolved. The CDR3 covers 13 residues. Germline loops: CDR1 LNHDA, CDR2 SQIVND (reference sequence). The V gene lost 3 bases and the J gene lost 2 bases, with 7 bases spanning the gap. CDR3 bases: TGTGCCAGTAGTATCGGCAGAAACACTGAAGCTTTCTTT. It yields the protein CASSIGRNTEAFF.

This chain joins TRBV5-5 and TRBJ2-7; D call uncertain. Trimming stripped 4 bases from V and 3 bases from J, with 11 bases between. This CDR3 region has 13 residues. Germline CDR1 SGHKS, CDR2 YYEKEE (reference sequence). CDR3 bases: TGTGCCAGCAGCCTCCTCGTCCGCTACGAGCAGTACGTC. Residues: CASSLLVRYEQYV.

The V gene is TRBV29-1, the J gene TRBJ2-7; D unresolved. The CDR3 spans 12 residues. Trimming removed 5 bases from V and 3 bases from J, with 11 bases in between. CDR1 is SQVTM and CDR2 is ANQGSEA in the germline V gene. CDR3 sequence (DNA): TGCAGCGTTCAAAGCAGAAACTACGAGCAGTACTTC. Translation gives CSVQSRNYEQYF.

The chain is built from TRBV10-3 and TRBJ1-2, with 8 nucleotides matching TRBD1. The CDR3 covers 14 residues. Germline CDR1 and CDR2: ENHRY and SYGVKD. V dropped 3 bases and J dropped 7; count of bases not matched to a gene: 7. CDR3 residues: CAISDSRGRLGYTF. CDR3 nucleotides: TGTGCCATCAGTGATTCCAGGGGGCGTCTTGGCTACACCTTC.

With respect to this clonotype: The junction differs from germline at one of its ends, possibly a read error. V gene TRBV20-1 combines with J gene TRBJ2-3; no reliable D call. Germline V gene sequence: CDR1 DFQATT, CDR2 SNEGSKA (reference sequence). The CDR3 is made up of 16 amino acids. This CDR3 reads CCAREAQYGGTDTQYF. For the CDR3, the DNA is TGCTGTGCTAGAGAGGCTCAGTACGGTGGCACAGATACGCAGTATTTT.

The chain combines TRBV10-3 with TRBJ1-1; D is undetermined. Germline lookup yields CDR1 ENHRY and CDR2 SYGVKD. The CDR3 loop spans 11 amino acids. V lost 4 bases and J 7 bases, leaving 7 bases between the germline ends. CDR3 sequence (DNA): TGTGCCATCAGTGGGACGGTTGAAGCTTTCTTT. This translates into CAISGTVEAFF.

In this sample, this clonotype turned up once. This may be a read error: a much more frequent sequence differs by one nucleotide. This chain connects TRBV6-1 to TRBJ2-3; D not certain. The CDR3 covers 14 residues. V lost 6 bases and J 0 bases, leaving 10 bases between the germline ends. Germline loops: CDR1 MNHNS, CDR2 SASEGT. In nucleotides, the CDR3 is TGTGCCAGCAGGGGGTCATATAGCACAGATACGCAGTATTTT. This encodes CASRGSYSTDTQYF.